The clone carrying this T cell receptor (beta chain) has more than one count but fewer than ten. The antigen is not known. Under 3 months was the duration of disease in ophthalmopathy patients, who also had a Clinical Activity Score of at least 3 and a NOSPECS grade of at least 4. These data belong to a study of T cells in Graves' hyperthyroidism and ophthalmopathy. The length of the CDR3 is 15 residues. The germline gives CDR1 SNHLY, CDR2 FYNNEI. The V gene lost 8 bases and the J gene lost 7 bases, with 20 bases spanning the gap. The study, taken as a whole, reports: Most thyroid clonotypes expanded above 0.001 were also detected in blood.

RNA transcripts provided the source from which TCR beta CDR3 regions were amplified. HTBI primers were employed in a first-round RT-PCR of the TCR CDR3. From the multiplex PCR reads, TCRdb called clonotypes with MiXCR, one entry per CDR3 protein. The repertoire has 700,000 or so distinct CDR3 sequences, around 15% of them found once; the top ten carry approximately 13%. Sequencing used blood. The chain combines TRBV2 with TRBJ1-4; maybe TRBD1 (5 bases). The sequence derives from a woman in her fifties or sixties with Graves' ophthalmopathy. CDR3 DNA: TGTGCCAGCCTCAGTGGGGGAAAGACCCCTGAAAAACTGTTTTTT. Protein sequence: CASLSGGKTPEKLFF.